This TCR beta chain was sequenced for a study of blood T cell repertoires in COVID-19. Clones were read by immunoSEQ multiplex PCR, and TCRdb kept only the in-frame ones, dropping some. The sample includes over 250,000 clones, nearly 90% of them seen just once. The length of the CDR3 is 15 residues. V lost 7 bases to trimming and J lost 2 bases, with 17 bases between them. In germline, CDR1 is SGHVS, CDR2 FQNEAQ. The material sequenced was PBMCs or T cells enriched from blood (not recorded which). This TCR was sampled from a woman in her 30s who had recovered from COVID-19. The rearrangement uses TRBV7-8 and TRBJ2-5, with a tentative D call TRBD2 (5 bases). Here the CDR3 reads CASTNPSGYQETQYF. CDR3 DNA: TGTGCCAGCACCAATCCGAGCGGATATCAAGAGACCCAGTACTTC.